By sample share, the clone carrying this T cell receptor beta chain is medium-sized. What it recognizes is unknown. The data belong to a study of T cell repertoires in aging, cancer and after chemotherapy. Study-level points and caveats: In each cancer cohort, median generation probability increased across chemotherapy, suggesting thymic output rebounded. In cancer patients, declining TCR diversity with age involved lost richness and lost evenness.

TCR beta rearrangements were amplified from peripheral blood genomic DNA. Trimming stripped 2 bases from V and 0 bases from J, with 8 bases between. There are 15 residues in the CDR3. Germline values: CDR1 MNHNS, CDR2 SASEGT. TRB rearrangements spanning V, D and J were amplified using mixed TRB-A/B primers. TCRdb ran MiXCR on the multiplex PCR reads and lists one entry per CDR3 protein. The table includes some 2,300 distinct CDR3 sequences, approximately 22% detected once. Input material: blood. The clonotype was recovered from a human donor in good health. The chain carries TRBV6-1 and TRBJ1-3; no clear D. The CDR3 bases are TGTGCCAGCAGTGAAACACCGAGCTCTGGAAACACCATATATTTT. Its protein product is CASSETPSSGNTIYF.